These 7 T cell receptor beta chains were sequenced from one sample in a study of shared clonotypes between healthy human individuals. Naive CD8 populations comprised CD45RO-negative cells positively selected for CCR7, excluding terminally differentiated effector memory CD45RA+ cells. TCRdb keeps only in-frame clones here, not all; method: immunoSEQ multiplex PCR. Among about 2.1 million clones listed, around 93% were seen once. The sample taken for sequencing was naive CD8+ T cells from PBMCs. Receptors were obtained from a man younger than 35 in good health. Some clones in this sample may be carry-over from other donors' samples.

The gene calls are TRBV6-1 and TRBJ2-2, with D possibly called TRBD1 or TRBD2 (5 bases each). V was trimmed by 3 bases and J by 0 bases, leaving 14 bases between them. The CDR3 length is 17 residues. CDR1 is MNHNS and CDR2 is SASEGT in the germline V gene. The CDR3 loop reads CASSDYLRDANTGELFF. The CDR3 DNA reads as TGTGCCAGCAGTGACTACCTACGGGACGCGAACACCGGGGAGCTGTTTTTT.

The CDR3 sequence is CASGLNTRRGGYTF. The DNA for the CDR3 is TGTGCTAGTGGTTTGAACACGAGGAGAGGAGGCTACACCTTC. The V call is TRBV12-5, the J call TRBJ1-2; D is undetermined. Trimming removed 2 bases from V and 8 bases from J, with 15 bases in between. There are 14 residues in the CDR3. In germline, CDR1 is LGHNT, CDR2 FRNRAP.

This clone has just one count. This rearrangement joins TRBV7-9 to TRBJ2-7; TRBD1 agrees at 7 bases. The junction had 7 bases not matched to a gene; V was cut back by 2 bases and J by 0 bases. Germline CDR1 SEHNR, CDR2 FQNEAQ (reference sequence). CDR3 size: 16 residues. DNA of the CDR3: TGTGCCAGCAGCTTAAATCTTACAGGGGTCTCCTACGAGCAGTACTTC. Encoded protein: CASSLNLTGVSYEQYF.

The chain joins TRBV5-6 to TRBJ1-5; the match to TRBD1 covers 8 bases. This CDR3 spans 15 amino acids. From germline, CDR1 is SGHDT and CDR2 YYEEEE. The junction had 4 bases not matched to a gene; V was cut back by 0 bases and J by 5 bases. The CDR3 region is CASSLGGQGHQPQHF. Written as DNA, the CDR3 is TGTGCCAGCAGCTTGGGAGGACAGGGCCATCAGCCCCAGCATTTT.

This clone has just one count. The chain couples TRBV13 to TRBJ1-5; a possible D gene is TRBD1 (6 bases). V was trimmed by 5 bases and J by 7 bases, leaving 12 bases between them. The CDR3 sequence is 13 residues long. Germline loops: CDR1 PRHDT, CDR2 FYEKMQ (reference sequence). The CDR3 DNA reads TGTGCCAGCAGCAACAGGGAGGAACAGCCCCAGCATTTT. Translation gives CASSNREEQPQHF.

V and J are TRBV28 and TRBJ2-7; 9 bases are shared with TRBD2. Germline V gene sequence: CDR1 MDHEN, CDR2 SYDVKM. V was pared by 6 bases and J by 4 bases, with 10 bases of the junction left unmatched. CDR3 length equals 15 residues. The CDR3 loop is CASSPERGVLYEQYF. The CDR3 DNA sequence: TGTGCCAGCAGCCCGGAGCGGGGGGTCTTATACGAGCAGTACTTC.

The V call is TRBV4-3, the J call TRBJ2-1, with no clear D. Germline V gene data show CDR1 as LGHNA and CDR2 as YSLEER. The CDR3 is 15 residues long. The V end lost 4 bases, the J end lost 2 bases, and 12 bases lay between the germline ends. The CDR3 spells CASSPSLRAYNEQFF. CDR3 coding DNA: TGCGCCAGCAGCCCGTCTCTTAGGGCCTACAATGAGCAGTTCTTC.